Below, 18 T cell receptor beta chains from the same sample are listed, as sequenced in a study of lymphopenia after photon versus proton radiotherapy. TCRdb's table, derived via immunoSEQ multiplex PCR, lists solely in-frame clones and lacks some. The sample consists of approximately 7,000 clones, roughly 90% of them appearing once. The material sequenced was peripheral blood, taken from a patient treated with photon-based radiotherapy. The receptors were sampled from a man in his 60s with cholangiocarcinoma.

The J gene is TRBJ1-3, the V gene TRBV7-9, with a tentative D call TRBD1 (6 bases). The V end was cut by 4 bases, the J end by 0 bases, with 13 bases between. CDR1 and CDR2 (germline): SEHNR, FQNEAQ (reference sequence). The CDR3 spans 16 residues. The CDR3 reads CASSSDSPTSGNTIYF. DNA for the CDR3: TGTGCCAGCAGCTCGGACAGCCCTACCTCTGGAAACACCATATATTTT. The full variable domain, in which reference TRBV7-9 and TRBJ1-3 provide the parts outside the CDR3, is DTGVSQNPRHKITKRGQNVTFRCDPISEHNRLYWYRQTLGQGPEFLTYFQNEAQLEKSRLLSDRFSAERPKGSFSTLEIQRTEQGDSAMYLCASSSDSPTSGNTIYFGEGSWLTVV.

The genes are TRBV5-6 and TRBJ1-6, with 7 bases identical to TRBD1. This CDR3 has 14 residues. Germline loops: CDR1 SGHDT, CDR2 YYEEEE. With 4 bases clipped from V and 4 bases from J, the junction kept 2 bases outside the gene matches. CDR3 bases: TGTGCCAGCAGCAGACAGGGTTATAATTCACCCCTCCACTTT. Protein sequence: CASSRQGYNSPLHF.

This sequence joins TRBV2 and TRBJ2-7, with 7 bases lining up with TRBD2. In germline, CDR1 is SNHLY, CDR2 FYNNEI. Trimming removed 7 bases from V and 5 bases from J; junction bases left unmatched: 5. CDR3 length: 12 residues. The CDR3 coding sequence is TGTGCCAGCATAGCGGGTCGGGACGAGCAGTACTTC. Its translation is CASIAGRDEQYF.

V is TRBV13 and J is TRBJ2-6, with TRBD1 matching over 7 bases. The V and J ends lost 9 bases and 1 base, in that order; junction bases with no gene match: 9. Germline values: CDR1 PRHDT, CDR2 FYEKMQ (reference sequence). The length of the CDR3 is 16 residues. CDR3 DNA: TGTGCCAGTACGGGACAGCAAATTTCTGGGGCCAACGTCCTGACTTTC. The encoded protein is CASTGQQISGANVLTF.

J is TRBJ2-5 and V is TRBV18; 9 nucleotides agree with TRBD1. Germline values: CDR1 KGHSH, CDR2 LQKENI. Germline trimming cut 3 bases from V and 2 bases from J; bases unmatched to any gene: 7. The CDR3 loop spans 16 amino acids. The DNA for the CDR3 is TGTGCCAGCTCACCGTTGACCGGGACAGGGCAAGAGACCCAGTACTTC. Its protein is CASSPLTGTGQETQYF. Full variable domain (remainder filled in from reference TRBV18 and TRBJ2-5): NAGVMQNPRHLVRRRGQEARLRCSPMKGHSHVYWYRQLPEEGLKFMVYLQKENIIDESGMPKERFSAEFPKEGPSILRIQQVVRGDSAAYFCASSPLTGTGQETQYFGPGTRLLVL.

CDR3 loop: CAISVRTGDEAFF. The CDR3, as DNA: TGTGCCATCAGTGTCCGGACAGGGGATGAAGCTTTCTTT. The rearrangement joins TRBV10-3 to TRBJ1-1; 9 bases are shared with TRBD1. The CDR3 spans 13 residues. V dropped 4 bases and J dropped 7; count of bases not matched to a gene: 4. CDR1 is ENHRY and CDR2 is SYGVKD in the germline V gene.

The chain carries TRBV19 and TRBJ2-3; the D gene is possibly TRBD1 (6 bases). Trimming cost V 10 bases and J 2 bases, with 13 bases left between them. Germline values: CDR1 LNHDA, CDR2 SQIVND (reference sequence). The CDR3 has 13 residues. The CDR3 coding sequence is TGTGCCACCTCCGACAGGCCCACAGATACGCAGTATTTT. Its translation is CATSDRPTDTQYF. Supplemented by reference TRBV19 and TRBJ2-3, the full variable domain reads DGGITQSPKYLFRKEGQNVTLSCEQNLNHDAMYWYRQDPGQGLRLIYYSQIVNDFQKGDIAEGYSVSREKKESFPLTVTSAQKNPTAFYLCATSDRPTDTQYFGPGTRLTVL.

The chain is built from TRBV14 and TRBJ2-1; possibly TRBD2 for D (6 bases). The CDR3 contains 14 residues. The ends were cut back, 4 bases at V and 9 bases at J, with 16 bases in the middle. CDR1 is SGHDN, CDR2 FVKESK, per germline. The DNA of the CDR3 is TGTGCCAGCAGCCGCTACCGGGACGGGGGTGAGCAGTTCTTC. Translation gives CASSRYRDGGEQFF. Based on the CDR3 plus reference TRBV14 and TRBJ2-1, the full variable domain is EAGVTQFPSHSVIEKGQTVTLRCDPISGHDNLYWYRRVMGKEIKFLLHFVKESKQDESGMPNNRFLAERTGGTYSTLKVQPAELEDSGVYFCASSRYRDGGEQFFGPGTRLTVL.

The CDR3 region has the DNA TGTGCCAGTAGTAAGCAGGGGGCGGGCACCGGGGAGCTGTTTTTT. It yields the protein CASSKQGAGTGELFF. J is TRBJ2-2 and V is TRBV19; 8 nucleotides agree with TRBD1. This CDR3 comprises 15 residues. Germline assignment: CDR1 LNHDA and CDR2 SQIVND (reference sequence). The J segment lost 4 bases and the V segment lost 4 bases, leaving 5 bases of the junction unmatched.

The V and J genes are TRBV19 and TRBJ1-1; maybe TRBD1 (6 bases). The V end was cut by 6 bases, the J end by 4 bases, with 15 bases between. The CDR3 sequence is 14 residues long. The germline CDR1 and CDR2 sequences are LNHDA and SQIVND (reference sequence). This CDR3 is CASRGGGPGTEAFF. CDR3 sequence (DNA): TGTGCCAGTAGGGGCGGGGGCCCGGGCACTGAAGCTTTCTTT.

This clone was detected a few times. The chain uses TRBV9 and TRBJ2-7; 9 bases agree with TRBD2. The trim removed 0 bases at V and 7 bases at J, leaving 8 bases unmatched. The CDR3 totals 15 residues. CDR1 is SGDLS, CDR2 YYNGEE, per germline. The DNA for the CDR3 is TGTGCCAGCAGCGTAGCCGGGACTAGCCAGAGGGAGCAGTACTTC. Protein product: CASSVAGTSQREQYF.

The CDR3 coding sequence is TGCGCCAGCAGCCCCAGGGGGCCGGGGACTGAAGCTTTCTTT. It specifies CASSPRGPGTEAFF. The chain recombines TRBV5-1 with TRBJ1-1; 8 bases are shared with TRBD1. Germline V lookup: CDR1 SGHRS, CDR2 YFSETQ. The CDR3 has 14 residues. V shed 4 bases, J shed 5 bases, and the junction held 7 bases outside the gene matches.

The gene calls are TRBV7-3 and TRBJ2-5; D is perhaps TRBD1 (6 bases). This CDR3 contains 13 residues. Per germline, CDR1 SGHTA and CDR2 FQGTGA. Trimming cost V 5 bases and J 3 bases, with 10 bases left between them. The CDR3 is CASSPYREETQYF. In nucleotides, the CDR3 is TGTGCCAGCAGCCCCTACAGGGAAGAGACCCAGTACTTC. Combining the CDR3 with reference TRBV7-3 and TRBJ2-5 gives the whole variable domain GAGVSQTPSNKVTEKGKYVELRCDPISGHTALYWYRQSLGQGPEFLIYFQGTGAADDSGLPNDRFFAVRPEGSVSTLKIQRTERGDSAVYLCASSPYREETQYFGPGTRLLVL.

This clone was observed a few times. The chain links TRBV7-2 to TRBJ2-7, with D possibly being TRBD2 (6 bases). Germline CDR1 is SGHTA and CDR2 is FQGNSA. The germline V and J ends were trimmed by 4 bases and 0 bases, with 10 bases remaining between them. This CDR3 comprises 14 residues. In nucleotides, the CDR3 is TGTGCCAGCAGCTACAGGACTAACTCCTACGAGCAGTACTTC. Amino acid sequence: CASSYRTNSYEQYF.

CDR3: CASSEWGGAGTEAFF. In nucleotides, the CDR3 is TGTGCCAGTAGTGAATGGGGAGGGGCCGGCACTGAAGCTTTCTTT. The V and J genes are TRBV19 and TRBJ1-1; D may be TRBD1 (5 bases). There are 15 residues in the CDR3. CDR1 is LNHDA, CDR2 SQIVND, per germline (reference sequence). V shed 5 bases and J shed 4 bases, with 17 bases lying between them.

This clone was detected only a few times. DNA of the CDR3: TGCGCCAGCAGGACTAGCGGGGGGGATGAGCAGTTCTTC. Translating gives CASRTSGGDEQFF. This chain joins TRBV10-2 and TRBJ2-1; 14 bases fit TRBD2. V was pared by 6 bases and J by 8 bases, with 0 bases of the junction left unmatched. Looked up from germline, CDR1 is WSHSY and CDR2 is SAAADI. The CDR3 totals 13 residues.

The J gene is TRBJ2-3, the V gene TRBV5-1, with 9 positions matching TRBD2. This CDR3 comprises 14 residues. V lost 6 bases, J lost 4 bases, and 6 bases stayed unmatched. CDR1 and CDR2 (germline): SGHRS, YFSETQ. The CDR3 region has the DNA TGCGCCAGCAATCGAGCGGGAGGTGCAGATACGCAGTATTTT. As protein: CASNRAGGADTQYF.

The chain is built from TRBV2 and TRBJ2-6; D call uncertain. This CDR3 has 17 amino acids. Germline CDR1 and CDR2: SNHLY and FYNNEI. Trimming removed 2 bases at V and 0 bases at J, with 11 bases between. The CDR3 loop is CASSEIRWSSGANVLTF. The CDR3 DNA is TGTGCCAGCAGTGAAATTCGATGGAGCTCTGGGGCCAACGTCCTGACTTTC.